A selection of T cell receptor beta chains follows, all from one sample in a study of shared clonotypes between healthy human individuals. TCRdb's copy holds only in-frame clones and misses some; the assay was immunoSEQ multiplex PCR. The data contain more than 2 million clones, 90% to 96% of them singletons. The sequencing input was naive CD4+ T cells sorted from blood. The receptors originated from a man aged 18 to 30 in good health. CDR3s include the opening cysteine and the closing phenylalanine or tryptophan. The D gene is left open where the match is weak. Clone size is stated in some rows and not others, as once, few, many or a class when expanded.

cdr3_aa cdr3_nt v_call d_call clone_size j_call
CASSPRGGYGYTF TGTGCCAGCAGTCCTCGGGGGGGCTATGGCTACACCTTC TRBV7-2 . . TRBJ1-2
CASSSPGRQAFF TGTGCCAGCAGTTCCCCCGGACGACAAGCTTTCTTT TRBV6-5 . . TRBJ1-1
CASSGRTGRTEAFF TGTGCCAGCAGTGGCCGGACAGGTCGCACTGAAGCTTTCTTT TRBV6-6 TRBD1 . TRBJ1-1
CASSPQGVTGELFF TGTGCCAGCTCACCACAGGGAGTCACCGGGGAGCTGTTTTTT TRBV18 . . TRBJ2-2
CAWSAPGRSSGANVLTF TGTGCCTGGAGTGCACCGGGACGGAGCTCTGGGGCCAACGTCCTGACTTTC TRBV30 . . TRBJ2-6
CASMGGRFTGELFF TGTGCCAGCATGGGAGGGCGGTTTACCGGGGAGCTGTTTTTT TRBV2 TRBD2 . TRBJ2-2
CASSQEKSEQYF TGCGCCAGCAGCCAAGAGAAAAGCGAGCAGTACTTC TRBV4-1 . . TRBJ2-7
CASSLPVGGQETQYF TGTGCCAGCAGCCTTCCGGTGGGCGGCCAAGAGACCCAGTACTTC TRBV6-6 . . TRBJ2-5
CASSLMGDNEQFF TGTGCCAGCAGCTTAATGGGGGACAATGAGCAGTTCTTC TRBV7-9 . . TRBJ2-1
CASRPRGIYNEQFF TGTGCCAGCAGGCCCAGGGGTATCTACAATGAGCAGTTCTTC TRBV2 . . TRBJ2-1
CASRWGISAALNEQFF TGCGCCAGCAGGTGGGGCATTTCAGCCGCCCTCAATGAGCAGTTCTTC TRBV5-1 . . TRBJ2-1
CASSPGSDTNYGYTF TGTGCCAGCAGCCCGGGGAGCGACACTAACTATGGCTACACCTTC TRBV7-3 . . TRBJ1-2
CAWSPHLPGRGYTF TGTGCCTGGAGTCCCCACTTACCAGGGAGAGGCTACACCTTC TRBV30 . . TRBJ1-2
CASSPTKDTRIGQYF TGTGCCAGCAGTCCAACAAAGGACACACGTATTGGGCAGTACTTC TRBV6-5 . . TRBJ2-7
CASRRTGESYGYTF TGTGCCAGTAGGAGGACAGGGGAGAGCTATGGCTACACCTTC TRBV19 TRBD1 . TRBJ1-2
CASSLERGARYF TGTGCCAGCAGCTTAGAGCGGGGGGCACGGTACTTC TRBV7-2 TRBD2 once TRBJ2-7
CASSLESLPYEQYF TGCGCCAGCAGCTTGGAGTCCCTCCCCTACGAGCAGTACTTC TRBV5-1 . once TRBJ2-7
CASSLNQGLAVMYEQFF TGCGCCAGCAGCTTGAATCAGGGACTAGCGGTTATGTATGAGCAGTTCTTC TRBV5-1 TRBD2 . TRBJ2-1
CASSVSSTSYEQYF TGTGCCAGCAGCGTTTCTAGCACCTCCTACGAGCAGTACTTC TRBV9 . . TRBJ2-7
CASSPAGTYEQYF TGTGCCAGCAGCCCGGCGGGCACCTACGAGCAGTACTTC TRBV11-2 . . TRBJ2-7
CASSIGRASGIQETQYF TGTGCCAGTAGTATAGGTAGGGCTAGCGGGATTCAAGAGACCCAGTACTTC TRBV19 TRBD2 . TRBJ2-5
CASSSILAGLLYEQYF TGTGCCAGCTCATCAATATTAGCGGGGTTGCTCTACGAGCAGTACTTC TRBV18 TRBD2 . TRBJ2-7
CASSKNGVRGYTF TGTGCCAGCAGCAAAAACGGGGTGAGAGGCTACACCTTC TRBV7-9 . once TRBJ1-2
CSVEGGQAGTGKLFF TGCAGCGTTGAAGGGGGACAGGCCGGGACCGGAAAACTGTTTTTT TRBV29-1 TRBD1 . TRBJ1-4
CASRTPPLETQYF TGTGCCAGCAGGACCCCCCCTTTAGAGACCCAGTACTTC TRBV6-5 . . TRBJ2-5
CASSSRDTEAFF TGTGCCAGCAGTTCCAGGGACACTGAAGCTTTCTTT TRBV28 . few TRBJ1-1
CASSLDSGGPAYEQYF TGTGCCAGCAGCTTAGATTCCGGGGGGCCTGCCTACGAGCAGTACTTC TRBV11-2 . . TRBJ2-7
CAWSVSRGTEAFF TGTGCCTGGAGTGTATCCCGAGGGACTGAAGCTTTCTTT TRBV30 . once TRBJ1-1
CASSPGLAGYEQYF TGTGCCAGCAGTCCTGGACTAGCGGGCTACGAGCAGTACTTC TRBV5-4 TRBD2 . TRBJ2-7
CASSLGNVGETQYF TGCGCCAGCAGCTTGGGTAATGTGGGGGAGACCCAGTACTTC TRBV5-1 . . TRBJ2-5
CASSLGRADTQYF TGTGCCAGCAGCTTAGGCAGGGCGGATACGCAGTATTTT TRBV7-6 . once TRBJ2-3
CASSLDGGSSYEQYF TGCGCCAGCAGCTTGGATGGCGGAAGCTCCTACGAGCAGTACTTC TRBV5-1 . . TRBJ2-7
CASSLGQGSSPLHF TGTGCCAGCAGCTTGGGACAGGGGAGTTCACCCCTCCACTTT TRBV5-4 TRBD1 . TRBJ1-6
CASSSGPQPQHF TGTGCCAGCAGTTCAGGGCCTCAGCCCCAGCATTTT TRBV28 . . TRBJ1-5
CASSYSTGLGDTQYF TGTGCCAGCAGTTACTCGACGGGTCTGGGAGATACGCAGTATTTT TRBV6-5 . . TRBJ2-3
CASRNAGGRITF TGTGCCAGCAGGAATGCGGGGGGGCGAATCACCTTC TRBV28 . . TRBJ1-2
CASRSGGNYEQYF TGTGCCAGCAGGAGCGGGGGCAACTACGAGCAGTACTTC TRBV6-1 TRBD2 . TRBJ2-7
CASSPPGFGYTF TGCGCCAGCAGCCCTCCAGGGTTTGGCTACACCTTC TRBV5-1 . . TRBJ1-2
CASRNGRDRSYEQYF TGTGCCAGCAGGAACGGCCGGGACAGGTCCTACGAGCAGTACTTC TRBV6-1 TRBD1 . TRBJ2-7
CASSRTGRTGELFF TGCGCCAGCAGTCGGACAGGGAGAACCGGGGAGCTGTTTTTT TRBV10-1 TRBD1 . TRBJ2-2
CASSSGTSGDGELFF TGTGCCAGCAGTTCCGGGACTAGCGGGGACGGGGAGCTGTTTTTT TRBV6-5 TRBD2 . TRBJ2-2
CASLGQNTGELFF TGTGCCAGCCTGGGACAGAACACCGGGGAGCTGTTTTTT TRBV9 . once TRBJ2-2
CASSTEGESSYNEQFF TGTGCCAGCAGCACCGAGGGGGAGAGCTCCTACAATGAGCAGTTCTTC TRBV9 . . TRBJ2-1
CASGAGKSYEQYF TGTGCCAGCGGAGCGGGCAAATCCTACGAGCAGTACTTC TRBV6-5 . . TRBJ2-7
CASSPTGAFRENIQYF TGTGCCAGCAGTCCTACAGGGGCCTTCAGGGAAAACATTCAGTACTTC TRBV7-9 TRBD1 . TRBJ2-4
CASLGGGAYEQYF TGTGCCAGCCTGGGCGGCGGGGCCTACGAGCAGTACTTC TRBV28 . . TRBJ2-7
CAISDPPTRTADVYF TGTGCCATCAGTGACCCTCCGACCAGGACCGCCGATGTGTACTTC TRBV10-3 . once TRBJ2-7
CASSRMRPGQTKETQYF TGTGCCAGCAGCCGCATGCGACCGGGACAGACTAAAGAGACCCAGTACTTC TRBV5-4 TRBD1 once TRBJ2-5
CATSREGYGYTF TGTGCCACCAGCAGAGAAGGCTATGGCTACACCTTC TRBV15 . once TRBJ1-2
CASSFRGSGYTF TGTGCCAGCAGTTTTAGAGGGAGCGGCTACACCTTC TRBV27 . . TRBJ1-2
CASSYNVGETQYF TGTGCCAGCAGCTATAACGTTGGGGAGACCCAGTACTTC TRBV7-2 . once TRBJ2-5
CASSQRQGLMWNTEAFF TGCGCCAGCAGCCAGCGACAGGGTCTCATGTGGAACACTGAAGCTTTCTTT TRBV4-1 TRBD1 . TRBJ1-1
CASGIGLRNTEAFF TGCGCCAGCGGGATAGGCCTACGGAACACTGAAGCTTTCTTT TRBV5-1 . . TRBJ1-1